This T cell receptor (beta chain) comes out of a study of blood T cell repertoires in COVID-19. Overall study context: PBMCs, B-cell-depleted T cells, or T cells were the source of the cDNA or gDNA that made up the material.

Original methodology: By means of reference gene primer amplification, nucleated cell counts were estimated. The protocol was immunoSEQ multiplex PCR, while the TCRdb copy is restricted to in-frame clones and leaves out a portion. The DNA was the basis for D and trimming; V, J and clone size are from that table. The data show approximately 130,000 clones, 83% seen once. Sequencing used peripheral blood. The clonotype was recovered from an elderly man with active or convalescent COVID-19.

In nucleotides, the CDR3 is TGTGCCAGCAGCCCTTCGGGGGGTATCACCTACAATGAGCAGTTCTTC. Translated, it gives CASSPSGGITYNEQFF. The chain couples TRBV9 to TRBJ2-1; 7 nucleotides line up with TRBD2. Per germline, CDR1 SGDLS and CDR2 YYNGEE. The CDR3 contains 16 residues. With 4 bases clipped from V and 2 bases from J, the junction kept 9 bases outside the gene matches.